What follows are 21 T cell receptor beta chains derived from one specimen sequenced in a study of cytotoxic CD8 clonotypes in ibrutinib-treated CLL. Repertoires were generated with immunoSEQ multiplex PCR, while TCRdb's copy carries only in-frame clones and drops some. The data show more than 200,000 clones, 70% seen once. This specimen consisted of PBMCs, obtained after 24 months of ibrutinib treatment. The receptor set was obtained from a human donor with chronic lymphocytic leukemia.

This chain joins TRBV6-5 and TRBJ2-1; 9 bases align to TRBD2. The V segment lost 5 bases and the J segment 9 bases; nucleotides outside the gene matches: 8. CDR1 and CDR2 (germline): MNHEY, SVGAGI. This CDR3 contains 14 residues. The CDR3 loop is CASSRREGLGEQFF. DNA of the CDR3: TGTGCCAGCAGTCGGCGGGAGGGCCTGGGTGAGCAGTTCTTC.

This clone was found a few times. The chain combines TRBV13 with TRBJ1-3; D is perhaps TRBD1 (5 bases). This CDR3 comprises 15 residues. V lost 5 bases and J 2 bases, leaving 13 bases between the germline ends. Per germline, CDR1 PRHDT and CDR2 FYEKMQ (reference sequence). The CDR3 sequence is CASSESGAAGNTIYF. CDR3 coding DNA: TGTGCCAGCAGCGAATCCGGGGCGGCTGGAAACACCATATATTTT.

The gene calls are TRBV6-1 and TRBJ2-7; 8 positions agree with TRBD2. Trimming removed 7 bases from V and 5 bases from J; junction bases left unmatched: 25. The germline gives CDR1 MNHNS, CDR2 SASEGT. The length of the CDR3 is 19 residues. The CDR3 region is CASTEPGQVKSGRINEQYF. CDR3 nucleotides: TGTGCCAGCACTGAGCCCGGACAAGTAAAGAGCGGGAGAATCAACGAGCAGTACTTC.

The J gene is TRBJ1-5, the V gene TRBV19; no clear D gene. This CDR3 has 15 residues. The germline V gene encodes CDR1 LNHDA and CDR2 SQIVND (reference sequence). Trimming left V 5 bases short and J 0 bases short, with 11 bases between. CDR3 DNA sequence: TGTGCCAGTAGTTTCAGCATTTATAGCAATCAGCCCCAGCATTTT. Its translation: CASSFSIYSNQPQHF.

This sequence joins TRBV11-3 and TRBJ2-3, with D perhaps TRBD1 (5 bases). V was shortened by 6 bases and J by 2 bases, with 12 bases between the two germline ends. This CDR3 is built from 14 residues. Germline V gene data show CDR1 as SGHNT and CDR2 as YENEEA. CDR3 bases: TGTGCCAGCAGTGGACATCGGGCCACAGATACGCAGTATTTT. It specifies CASSGHRATDTQYF.

The chain joins TRBV6-1 to TRBJ1-5; perhaps TRBD1 as D (5 bases). The CDR3 sequence is 13 residues long. CDR1 and CDR2 (germline): MNHNS, SASEGT. V gave up 5 bases and J gave up 6 bases, with 11 bases separating them. The CDR3 region is CASSWDRGQPQHF. In DNA, the CDR3 is TGTGCCAGCAGTTGGGACCGGGGTCAGCCCCAGCATTTT.

The chain is built from TRBV18 and TRBJ2-7; the D is unclear. V dropped 1 base and J dropped 7 bases, with 11 bases sitting between them. The CDR3 runs 13 residues. The germline V gene has CDR1 KGHSH and CDR2 LQKENI. The CDR3 protein is CASSPLEMREQYF. The CDR3 nucleotides read TGTGCCAGCTCACCACTGGAAATGAGGGAGCAGTACTTC.

This clone was seen only a few times. This chain joins TRBV9 and TRBJ2-7, with 9 bases matching TRBD2. In germline, CDR1 is SGDLS, CDR2 YYNGEE. CDR3 size: 14 residues. V lost 2 bases, J lost 6 bases, and 6 bases stayed unmatched. Here the CDR3 DNA reads TGTGCCAGCAGCGTGAGGACTAGCGACACCGAGCAGTACTTC. Its protein is CASSVRTSDTEQYF.

V usage is TRBV2 and J usage is TRBJ2-1; no clear D gene. The CDR3 length is 11 residues. V was pared by 7 bases and J by 7 bases, with 8 bases between. The germline CDR1 and CDR2 sequences are SNHLY and FYNNEI. CDR3 in DNA: TGTGCCAGCAACGGTGCGAATGAGCAGTTCTTC. It translates to CASNGANEQFF.

The chain has TRBV29-1 and TRBJ2-3; 7 nucleotides line up with TRBD1. This CDR3 region has 13 residues. Trimming cost V 7 bases and J 0 bases; bases outside gene matches: 4. Germline V gene lookup returns CDR1 SQVTM and CDR2 ANQGSEA. For the CDR3, the DNA is TGCAGCGGGACAGGATTAAGCACAGATACGCAGTATTTT. This translates into CSGTGLSTDTQYF.

The chain links TRBV19 to TRBJ1-1; D is undetermined. The CDR3 loop spans 13 amino acids. Germline V gene sequence: CDR1 LNHDA, CDR2 SQIVND (reference sequence). Trimming took 11 bases from V and 5 from J, leaving 18 bases between them. CDR3 in DNA: TGTGCCTCCCGAAAGTCGGTATTGACTGAAGCTTTCTTT. Translating gives CASRKSVLTEAFF.

V usage is TRBV2 and J usage is TRBJ2-5; 13 nucleotides align to TRBD2. V lost 5 bases and J lost 4; bases outside the gene matches: 4. This CDR3 contains 15 residues. Germline CDR1 and CDR2: SNHLY and FYNNEI. CDR3 in DNA: TGTGCCAGCAGTACGGGGACTAGCGGGACAGAGACCCAGTACTTC. This translates into CASSTGTSGTETQYF.

The chain joins TRBV19 to TRBJ2-2, with 7 bases that match TRBD2. J gave up 8 bases and V 5 bases, and 11 bases lay outside the gene matches. CDR1 LNHDA and CDR2 SQIVND come from the germline V gene (reference sequence). The CDR3 covers 15 residues. The CDR3 spells CASSPTAGRGGELFF. For the CDR3, the DNA is TGTGCCAGTAGTCCCACGGCAGGGAGGGGTGGGGAGCTGTTTTTT.

The CDR3 region is CASSEAGTYMNTEAFF. CDR3 DNA sequence: TGTGCCAGCAGCGAGGCCGGGACATATATGAACACTGAAGCTTTCTTT. This chain joins TRBV9 and TRBJ1-1; perhaps TRBD1 as D (6 bases). The CDR3 totals 16 residues. Trimming cost V 3 bases and J 0 bases, with 15 bases left between them. Germline CDR1 SGDLS, CDR2 YYNGEE.

This clone was seen more than once but under ten times. The chain joins TRBV4-3 to TRBJ2-4; weak D call: TRBD2 (7 bases). Germline assignment: CDR1 LGHNA and CDR2 YSLEER. V lost 1 base to trimming and J lost 3 bases, with 19 bases between them. CDR3 length equals 18 residues. The CDR3 DNA reads TGCGCCAGCAGCCAAGCAGGGATGAAGGGAGGGGGCAAAAACATTCAGTACTTC. It is translated as CASSQAGMKGGGKNIQYF.

Turning to this clone: Other DNA variants within this sample encode the same CDR3. DNA for the CDR3: TGTGCCAGCAGCTTCGAGGGCAGGAACACTGAAGCTTTCTTT. It codes for CASSFEGRNTEAFF. The chain couples TRBV11-2 to TRBJ1-1, with D unclear. The CDR3 loop spans 14 amino acids. Trimming took off 3 bases at V and 1 base at J, with 9 bases between the two ends. CDR1 is SGHAT, CDR2 FQNNGV, per germline.

This chain uses TRBV28 with TRBJ2-7; D call uncertain. CDR3 length: 13 amino acids. V lost 5 bases, J lost 1 base, and 9 bases lay in between. CDR1 and CDR2 from the germline V gene are MDHEN and SYDVKM. CDR3: CASSQTPSYEQYF. The CDR3 region has the DNA TGTGCCAGCAGTCAGACACCTTCCTACGAGCAGTACTTC.

The chain's CDR3 is CASSFAPDGTYEQYF. The CDR3 DNA reads TGTGCCAGCAGTTTCGCACCGGACGGAACCTACGAGCAGTACTTC. The chain carries TRBV27 and TRBJ2-7; no clear D. Trimming pared 3 bases from V and 2 bases from J, leaving 14 bases between. The CDR3 contains 15 residues. In germline, CDR1 is MNHEY, CDR2 SMNVEV (reference sequence).

The V gene is TRBV19, the J gene TRBJ2-5, with 7 positions matching TRBD1. V lost 4 bases to trimming and J lost 2 bases; unmatched junction nucleotides: 4. The CDR3 loop spans 14 amino acids. Germline assignment: CDR1 LNHDA and CDR2 SQIVND (reference sequence). This CDR3 reads CASSTWTGQETQYF. CDR3 nucleotide sequence: TGTGCCAGTAGTACGTGGACAGGACAAGAGACCCAGTACTTC.

This clone was counted a few times. The V gene is TRBV7-9, the J gene TRBJ1-3, with D hard to call. Trimming took off 10 bases at V and 2 bases at J, with 0 bases between the two ends. There are 9 residues in the CDR3. CDR1 SEHNR and CDR2 FQNEAQ come from the germline V gene (reference sequence). CDR3 sequence (DNA): TGTGCCACTGGAAACACCATATATTTT. Protein: CATGNTIYF.

This clone turned up a few times. The chain employs TRBV28 and TRBJ2-7; tentatively, D is TRBD2 (5 bases). Per germline, CDR1 MDHEN and CDR2 SYDVKM. The CDR3 totals 13 residues. V shed 10 bases and J shed 0 bases, with 13 bases lying between them. CDR3 sequence (DNA): TGTGCCATCACGGACTCTTCCTCCTACGAGCAGTACTTC. This codes for CAITDSSSYEQYF.